Presented here are 8 T cell receptor beta chains from one specimen sequenced in a study of blood T cell repertoires in COVID-19. Some clones are missing from TCRdb's copy, which holds only in-frame ones; the method was immunoSEQ multiplex PCR. The table includes 250,000 to 300,000 clones, 75% to 90% detected once. What was sequenced was peripheral blood. The source is a woman aged 45-65 years who had recovered from COVID-19.

The rearrangement uses TRBV7-9 and TRBJ2-7, with 10 bases aligning to TRBD1. Germline loops: CDR1 SEHNR, CDR2 FQNEAQ (reference sequence). J was trimmed by 3 bases and V by 4 bases; bases with no gene match: 9. CDR3 length: 16 amino acids. In nucleotides, the CDR3 is TGTGCCAGCAGCTGGGGACACGGGACAGGGGTCTACGAGCAGTACTTC. Translated, it gives CASSWGHGTGVYEQYF. The whole variable domain, filled in from reference TRBV7-9 and TRBJ2-7, reads DTGVSQNPRHKITKRGQNVTFRCDPISEHNRLYWYRQTLGQGPEFLTYFQNEAQLEKSRLLSDRFSAERPKGSFSTLEIQRTEQGDSAMYLCASSWGHGTGVYEQYFGPGTRLTVT.

The chain links TRBV30 to TRBJ1-2; TRBD1 matches 7 bases. The CDR3 sequence is 13 residues long. With 1 base clipped from V and 8 bases from J, the junction kept 7 bases outside the gene matches. CDR1 and CDR2 from the germline V gene are GTSNPN and SVGIG (reference sequence). CDR3 loop: CAWSEQGSWGYTF. The CDR3 DNA reads TGTGCCTGGAGTGAACAGGGGTCGTGGGGCTACACCTTC.

The gene calls are TRBV23-1 and TRBJ2-3; D is unclear. TRBV23-1 is labeled an ORF, and its function is uncertain. The CDR3 is 13 residues long. With 7 bases removed from V and 0 bases from J, the gap between germline ends came to 8 bases. This chain's CDR3 is CASKATSTDTQYF. For the CDR3, the DNA is TGCGCCAGCAAGGCGACTAGCACAGATACGCAGTATTTT.

V is TRBV6-5 and J is TRBJ2-5; a weak D match, TRBD2 (5 bases). This CDR3 contains 13 residues. The germline gives CDR1 MNHEY, CDR2 SVGAGI. The V end was cut by 7 bases, the J end by 4 bases, with 13 bases between. CDR3 coding DNA: TGTGCCAGCAAATCTAGCTCCACAGAGACCCAGTACTTC. Residues: CASKSSSTETQYF.

This CDR3 is CTVRGGSSYNEQFF. The CDR3 DNA sequence: TGTACGGTTCGGGGGGGGAGCTCCTACAATGAGCAGTTCTTC. V usage is TRBV11-2 and J usage is TRBJ2-1; 8 bases map to TRBD2. Per germline, CDR1 SGHAT and CDR2 FQNNGV. This CDR3 has 14 residues.

The genes are TRBV28 and TRBJ2-1; 7 bases are a match to TRBD1. V was clipped by 5 bases and J by 4 bases; unmatched bases: 8. Germline V CDR1 and CDR2: MDHEN, SYDVKM. The CDR3 loop spans 15 amino acids. The CDR3 protein is CASSGTGTAYNEQFF. The DNA of the CDR3 is TGTGCCAGCAGTGGTACCGGGACAGCTTACAATGAGCAGTTCTTC.

The DNA for the CDR3 is TGCAGCGTTGAAACGGGGACAGATACGCAGTATTTT. It yields the protein CSVETGTDTQYF. The chain is built from TRBV29-1 and TRBJ2-3, with D maybe TRBD2 (5 bases). Looked up from germline, CDR1 is SQVTM and CDR2 is ANQGSEA. Trimming cost V 2 bases and J 3 bases, with 6 bases left between them. This CDR3 is built from 12 residues.

The chain is built from TRBV7-9 and TRBJ1-6, with unresolved D. Germline values: CDR1 SEHNR, CDR2 FQNEAQ (reference sequence). Trimming took 7 bases from V and 7 from J, leaving 20 bases between them. The CDR3 is made up of 16 amino acids. The CDR3 nucleotides read TGTGCCAGCACCATTTCCACGGGTGGAGGGAATTCACCCCTCCACTTT. Translated, it gives CASTISTGGGNSPLHF.